These 12 T cell receptor beta chains came from one sample sequenced in a study of T cells after posttransplantation cyclophosphamide. Sequencing used immunoSEQ multiplex PCR; TCRdb keeps in-frame clones, though not all of them. The sample includes roughly 20,000 clones, nearly 99% of them seen just once. Material for sequencing was naive CD8+ T cells sorted from PBMCs. Receptors were obtained from a man aged 40-55 years in good health, CMV-negative, and a related stem cell transplant donor.

This clone was counted a single time. The rearrangement joins TRBV4-2 to TRBJ2-7, with 9 bases that match TRBD2. The CDR3 contains 17 residues. From germline, CDR1 is LGHNA and CDR2 YNFKEQ. V lost 0 bases to trimming and J lost 3 bases; unmatched junction nucleotides: 9. In DNA, the CDR3 is TGTGCCAGCAGCCAAGATCGCGTCCTAGCGGGACTCTACGAGCAGTACTTC. Translation: CASSQDRVLAGLYEQYF.

V is TRBV4-1 and J is TRBJ2-7, with D maybe TRBD2 (6 bases). CDR1 MGHRA and CDR2 YSYEKL come from the germline V gene. The V end was cut by 3 bases, the J end by 6 bases, with 12 bases between. The CDR3 is made up of 13 amino acids. This chain's CDR3 is CASSQLTSSEQYF. CDR3 bases: TGCGCCAGCAGCCAGTTGACTAGTTCCGAGCAGTACTTC.

This chain connects TRBV28 to TRBJ2-2; 8 positions agree with TRBD1. J lost 5 bases, V lost 8 bases, and 10 bases had no gene match. Germline CDR1 and CDR2: MDHEN and SYDVKM. CDR3 length: 15 residues. CDR3 amino acids: CASGWTGTGTGELFF. The CDR3 DNA reads as TGTGCCAGCGGTTGGACCGGGACAGGAACCGGGGAGCTGTTTTTT.

This clone was seen only a few times. V and J are TRBV29-1 and TRBJ1-1, with a weak D call TRBD1 (5 bases). Germline V gene sequence: CDR1 SQVTM, CDR2 ANQGSEA. Deletions cut 6 bases from V and 10 bases from J, with 12 bases between. CDR3 size: 10 residues. CDR3 sequence (DNA): TGCAGCGTGGGGGGAGGGCCAGCTTTCTTT. Protein sequence: CSVGGGPAFF.

V is TRBV7-9 and J is TRBJ2-1, with 7 nucleotides matching TRBD2. Germline V CDR1 and CDR2: SEHNR, FQNEAQ (reference sequence). V shed 5 bases and J 6 bases; nucleotides not matched to a gene: 10. The CDR3 consists of 15 residues. This CDR3 is CASSLLGTTGNEQFF. CDR3 bases: TGTGCCAGCAGCCTTCTTGGGACTACCGGCAATGAGCAGTTCTTC.

The chain couples TRBV9 to TRBJ2-7; no clear D gene. This CDR3 spans 13 amino acids. Trimming removed 0 bases from V and 7 bases from J, with 11 bases in between. Per germline, CDR1 SGDLS and CDR2 YYNGEE. The CDR3 spells CASSVGARMEQYF. CDR3 in DNA: TGTGCCAGCAGCGTAGGGGCCCGGATGGAGCAGTACTTC.

The CDR3 DNA reads as TGTGCCAGCAGAGGGAGGGGCGCCGCTTTCTTT. The encoded protein is CASRGRGAAFF. The chain uses TRBV27 and TRBJ1-1; perhaps TRBD1 as D (5 bases). The CDR3 length is 11 residues. V was trimmed by 6 bases and J by 11 bases, leaving 13 bases between them. Germline CDR1 and CDR2: MNHEY and SMNVEV (reference sequence).

The chain employs TRBV7-6 and TRBJ2-3; TRBD1 aligns across 7 bases. The CDR3 has 14 residues. Trimming cost V 5 bases and J 1 base; bases outside gene matches: 3. Germline loops: CDR1 SGHVS, CDR2 FNYEAQ. CDR3 loop: CASSRTGGTDTQYF. In nucleotides, the CDR3 is TGTGCCAGCAGCCGGACAGGTGGCACAGATACGCAGTATTTT. The full variable domain, its missing parts supplied by reference TRBV7-6 and TRBJ2-3, is GAGVSQSPRYKVTKRGQDVALRCDPISGHVSLYWYRQALGQGPEFLTYFNYEAQQDKSGLPNDRFSAERPEGSISTLTIQRTEQRDSAMYRCASSRTGGTDTQYFGPGTRLTVL.

The V and J genes are TRBV5-4 and TRBJ1-1; D remains ambiguous. The CDR3 spans 14 residues. The V gene lost 4 bases and the J gene lost 0 bases, with 10 bases spanning the gap. The germline V gene has CDR1 SGHNT and CDR2 YYREEE (reference sequence). In nucleotides, the CDR3 is TGTGCCAGCAGCAGTACAGTCATGAACACTGAAGCTTTCTTT. This gives the protein CASSSTVMNTEAFF.

V is TRBV7-8 and J is TRBJ1-2; no clear D. Germline CDR1 is SGHVS and CDR2 is FQNEAQ. The CDR3 runs 14 residues. V was pared by 1 base and J by 0 bases, with 6 bases between. The CDR3 region is CASSLGPANYGYTF. As DNA, the CDR3 is TGTGCCAGCAGCTTAGGCCCAGCTAACTATGGCTACACCTTC. Filled out from reference TRBV7-8 and TRBJ1-2, the complete variable domain reads GAGVSQSPRYKVAKRGQDVALRCDPISGHVSLFWYQQALGQGPEFLTYFQNEAQLDKSGLPSDRFFAERPEGSVSTLKIQRTQQEDSAVYLCASSLGPANYGYTFGSGTRLTVV.

CDR3 coding DNA: TGTGCCAGCACCGTACAGGGGGCTTACGAGCAGTACTTC. Its translation is CASTVQGAYEQYF. This sequence joins TRBV5-4 and TRBJ2-7, with 9 bases identical to TRBD1. CDR1 and CDR2 (germline): SGHNT, YYREEE (reference sequence). The CDR3 is 13 residues long. V lost 6 bases, J lost 4 bases, and 5 bases stayed unmatched. Full variable domain (rest looked up from reference TRBV5-4 and TRBJ2-7): ETGVTQSPTHLIKTRGQQVTLRCSSQSGHNTVSWYQQALGQGPQFIFQYYREEENGRGNFPPRFSGLQFPNYSSELNVNALELDDSALYLCASTVQGAYEQYFGPGTRLTVT.

CDR3 in DNA: TGCAGCATCAGACGTGGAGGAGAAAAACTGTTTTTT. Its translation: CSIRRGGEKLFF. The chain carries TRBV29-1 and TRBJ1-4; D is unclear. CDR3 length: 12 residues. The V end lost 8 bases, the J end lost 8 bases, and 15 bases lay between the germline ends. CDR1 is SQVTM and CDR2 is ANQGSEA in the germline V gene.